These 29 T cell receptor beta chains share one sample of origin, sequenced in a study of blood T cell repertoires in COVID-19. Clones were read by immunoSEQ multiplex PCR, and TCRdb kept only the in-frame ones, dropping some. There are 190,000 or so clones in the sample; roughly nine tenths occur only once, and roughly 0.78% lies in the top ten. The sequenced sample consisted of peripheral blood. All receptors come from a woman aged 70-85 years with acute or convalescent COVID-19.

J is TRBJ2-5 and V is TRBV15, with TRBD2 matching 13 bases. The CDR3 extends over 19 amino acids. V shed 4 bases and J 7 bases; nucleotides not matched to a gene: 18. Germline-derived CDR1 and CDR2 are LNHNV and YYDKDF (reference sequence). CDR3 nucleotides: TGTGCCACCAGCAACTATAAGGGACTAGCGGGAACCCGACGTGGGACCCAGTACTTC. Encoded protein: CATSNYKGLAGTRRGTQYF.

The rearrangement links TRBV5-1 to TRBJ1-1; D possibly corresponds to TRBD1 (6 bases). Germline V gene data show CDR1 as SGHRS and CDR2 as YFSETQ. Deletions cut 4 bases from V and 1 base from J, with 14 bases between. The CDR3 extends over 15 amino acids. The CDR3 region has the DNA TGCGCCAGCAGCGTGGGGGGCCAGGGGAACACTGAAGCTTTCTTT. Translated, it gives CASSVGGQGNTEAFF.

The chain combines TRBV5-1 with TRBJ2-1, with D maybe TRBD1 (5 bases). With 1 base removed from V and 6 bases from J, the gap between germline ends came to 8 bases. In germline, CDR1 is SGHRS, CDR2 YFSETQ. The CDR3 is 13 residues long. CDR3 in amino acids: CASSLIRGNEQFF. CDR3 sequence (DNA): TGCGCCAGCAGCTTGATAAGGGGCAATGAGCAGTTCTTC.

The V and J genes are TRBV6-5 and TRBJ1-5; D might be TRBD1 (5 bases). CDR1 MNHEY and CDR2 SVGAGI come from the germline V gene. This CDR3 has 16 residues. The V and J ends lost 2 bases and 0 bases respectively, with 11 bases between them. The chain's CDR3 is CASSYPEGSSNQPQHF. Written as DNA, the CDR3 is TGTGCCAGCAGTTACCCGGAGGGGAGTAGCAATCAGCCCCAGCATTTT.

This clone was picked up a small number of times. The chain has TRBV13 and TRBJ1-2; a possible D gene is TRBD1 (5 bases). The germline V gene encodes CDR1 PRHDT and CDR2 FYEKMQ (reference sequence). This CDR3 region has 15 residues. V was pared by 5 bases and J by 7 bases, with 20 bases between. The CDR3 sequence: CASSPTVRGGVGYTF. Here the CDR3 DNA reads TGTGCCAGCAGCCCTACGGTGCGGGGGGGTGTTGGCTACACCTTC.

This chain links TRBV4-2 with TRBJ1-1, with TRBD1 as a possible D gene (5 bases). V was trimmed by 4 bases and J by 0 bases, leaving 9 bases between them. Germline V lookup: CDR1 LGHNA, CDR2 YNFKEQ. The CDR3 is made up of 14 amino acids. The CDR3: CASSPGLLNTEAFF. The CDR3, as DNA: TGTGCCAGCAGCCCAGGGCTTTTGAACACTGAAGCTTTCTTT.

The gene calls are TRBV14 and TRBJ2-3; 9 bases agree with TRBD2. The V gene's germline CDR1 is SGHDN and CDR2 FVKESK. CDR3 length: 17 amino acids. Unmatched junction bases numbered 11, after V lost 1 base and J lost 6 bases. DNA of the CDR3: TGTGCCAGCAGCCAAGGAAGAGCGGGAGGCCACCTGGATACGCAGTATTTT. Its protein product is CASSQGRAGGHLDTQYF.

The chain employs TRBV19 and TRBJ1-1, with no clear D. Germline CDR1 and CDR2: LNHDA and SQIVND (reference sequence). Trimming took 10 bases from V and 1 from J, leaving 13 bases between them. This CDR3 has 13 residues. CDR3 nucleotide sequence: TGTGCCACCCTAGGCCGGAAGAACACTGAAGCTTTCTTT. It is translated as CATLGRKNTEAFF.

The chain couples TRBV24-1 to TRBJ2-3; a weak D match, TRBD2 (7 bases). CDR3 length: 17 residues. V was cut by 10 bases and J by 0 bases, with 22 bases left in between. The germline V gene has CDR1 KGHDR and CDR2 SFDVKD. DNA of the CDR3: TGTGCCACTGCAAGAGGGGGGGGCAAGACGAGCACAGATACGCAGTATTTT. Amino acids: CATARGGGKTSTDTQYF.

The chain employs TRBV2 and TRBJ1-2, with 12 bases identical to TRBD1. The trim removed 7 bases at V and 1 base at J, leaving 7 bases unmatched. The germline CDR1 and CDR2 sequences are SNHLY and FYNNEI. This CDR3 contains 16 residues. CDR3 bases: TGTGCCAGCAAGCCCGGGACAGGGGGCCTTAACTATGGCTACACCTTC. Translated, it gives CASKPGTGGLNYGYTF.

The chain links TRBV6-2 or TRBV6-3 to TRBJ2-5; D not resolved. V was trimmed by 1 base and J by 4 bases, leaving 13 bases between them. The CDR3 consists of 15 residues. Germline loops: CDR1 MNHEY, CDR2 SVGEGT. As DNA, the CDR3 is TGTGCCAGCAGTTACTGGCGGCCCTCGGGAGAGACCCAGTACTTC. Translation gives CASSYWRPSGETQYF.

In this sample, this clone turned up a few times. This rearrangement joins TRBV7-9 to TRBJ2-1; TRBD1 aligns across 10 bases. V lost 4 bases and J lost 10; bases outside the gene matches: 7. Germline V gives CDR1 SEHNR, CDR2 FQNEAQ (reference sequence). The CDR3 totals 14 residues. The CDR3, as DNA: TGTGCCAGCAGCTCCCAGGGACAGGGGAGAGAGCAGTTCTTC. Its translation is CASSSQGQGREQFF.

In regard to this clone: This same CDR3 is encoded by further DNA sequences in the sample. This chain joins TRBV5-1 and TRBJ2-3, with D perhaps TRBD1 (6 bases). V was shortened by 0 bases and J by 0 bases, with 8 bases between the two germline ends. The CDR3 spans 15 residues. Germline V gene sequence: CDR1 SGHRS, CDR2 YFSETQ. Here the CDR3 DNA reads TGCGCCAGCAGCTTGGCCGGGACAAGCACAGATACGCAGTATTTT. It translates to CASSLAGTSTDTQYF.

This clone appeared a few times. The chain employs TRBV3-1 (or the pseudogene TRBV3-2) and TRBJ2-5; TRBD2 agrees at 14 bases. Germline V gene lookup returns CDR1 LGHDT and CDR2 YNNKEL (reference sequence). The CDR3 contains 18 residues. After removal of 4 bases from V and 1 base from J, the junction contained 8 bases not matched to a gene. The CDR3 DNA reads TGTGCCAGCAGCCTCCGGACTAGCGGGGGGTCTATCCAAGAGACCCAGTACTTC. It codes for CASSLRTSGGSIQETQYF.

The count of this clone is one. This chain uses TRBV5-1 with TRBJ1-1; 7 bases are a match to TRBD1. Germline V gene data show CDR1 as SGHRS and CDR2 as YFSETQ. V lost 0 bases and J lost 1; bases outside the gene matches: 3. This CDR3 is 15 amino acids long. As DNA, the CDR3 is TGCGCCAGCAGCTTGGGCGGGACAGCGAACACTGAAGCTTTCTTT. Its protein is CASSLGGTANTEAFF.

This chain links TRBV29-1 with TRBJ1-2; D gene unclear. V dropped 0 bases and J dropped 8 bases, with 7 bases sitting between them. The CDR3 is 11 residues long. Germline values: CDR1 SQVTM, CDR2 ANQGSEA. The CDR3 region has the DNA TGCAGCGTTGAAGACCCGGGGGGCTACACCTTC. Translating it yields CSVEDPGGYTF. Full variable domain (outside the CDR3, taken from reference TRBV29-1 and TRBJ1-2): SAVISQKPSRDICQRGTSLTIQCQVDSQVTMMFWYRQQPGQSLTLIATANQGSEATYESGFVIDKFPISRPNLTFSTLTVSNMSPEDSSIYLCSVEDPGGYTFGSGTRLTVV.

The chain recombines TRBV29-1 with TRBJ2-3, with D possibly TRBD1 on 6 matching bases. The CDR3 has 13 amino acids. The germline V gene has CDR1 SQVTM and CDR2 ANQGSEA. The V and J ends lost 7 bases and 2 bases respectively, with 13 bases between them. The CDR3 here is CSGGTLSTDTQYF. The CDR3 DNA reads as TGCAGCGGAGGGACACTCTCCACAGATACGCAGTATTTT.

The chain couples TRBV5-4 to TRBJ2-7, with a possible D match to TRBD2 (5 bases). CDR3 length: 14 residues. V lost 3 bases and J 1 base, leaving 11 bases between the germline ends. The V gene's germline CDR1 is SGHNT and CDR2 YYREEE (reference sequence). In nucleotides, the CDR3 is TGTGCCAGCAGCTCCCCCGGGGATTCCTACGAGCAGTACTTC. Its translation is CASSSPGDSYEQYF.

This chain connects TRBV5-1 to TRBJ1-4; no reliable D call. Trimming removed 1 base at V and 5 bases at J, with 9 bases between. Per germline, CDR1 SGHRS and CDR2 YFSETQ. This CDR3 has 14 amino acids. The DNA of the CDR3 is TGCGCCAGCAGCTTGATGGGCGTGAATGAAAAACTGTTTTTT. Its protein is CASSLMGVNEKLFF.

V is TRBV6-2 or TRBV6-3 and J is TRBJ2-1; D possibly corresponds to TRBD1 (6 bases). Looked up from germline, CDR1 is MNHEY and CDR2 is SVGEGT. The length of the CDR3 is 15 residues. V was trimmed by 0 bases and J by 8 bases, leaving 14 bases between them. CDR3 residues: CASSYSGNQGYEQFF. In DNA form, the CDR3 reads TGTGCCAGCAGTTACTCGGGGAATCAGGGGTATGAGCAGTTCTTC.

The chain couples TRBV18 to TRBJ2-7, with no clear D. The CDR3 extends over 14 amino acids. From germline, CDR1 is KGHSH and CDR2 LQKENI. V shed 4 bases and J shed 0 bases, with 10 bases lying between them. The CDR3 nucleotides are TGTGCCAGCTCACTCCCGGGTAGCTCCTACGAGCAGTACTTC. This encodes CASSLPGSSYEQYF.

DNA of the CDR3: TGTGCCAGCAGCTTGGACAGGGGTGGAGGTTCACCCCTCCACTTT. Protein product: CASSLDRGGGSPLHF. The chain is built from TRBV5-4 and TRBJ1-6; TRBD1 aligns across 7 bases. V shed 0 bases, J shed 9 bases, and the junction held 6 bases outside the gene matches. CDR1 and CDR2 from the germline V gene are SGHNT and YYREEE (reference sequence). CDR3 length: 15 amino acids.

V and J are TRBV14 and TRBJ1-2, with D unclear. V lost 1 base and J lost 5, with 14 bases in between. The CDR3 has 15 amino acids. Germline V gives CDR1 SGHDN, CDR2 FVKESK. The CDR3 loop is CASSQGLGQGYGYTF. For the CDR3, the DNA is TGTGCCAGCAGCCAAGGACTAGGGCAAGGGTATGGCTACACCTTC.

The chain employs TRBV4-1 and TRBJ1-6; no reliable D call. In germline, CDR1 is MGHRA, CDR2 YSYEKL. Trimming pared 4 bases from V and 10 bases from J, leaving 14 bases between. The CDR3 totals 14 residues. The CDR3 nucleotides read TGCGCCAGCAGCCCTACTGAACAGCTCTCACCCCTCCACTTT. This gives the protein CASSPTEQLSPLHF.

The rearrangement uses TRBV10-1 and TRBJ2-5; 11 nucleotides align to TRBD2. J was trimmed by 5 bases and V by 1 base; bases with no gene match: 6. The CDR3 spans 16 residues. Germline loops: CDR1 WNHNN, CDR2 SYGVQD (reference sequence). The CDR3 nucleotides read TGCGCCAGCAGTGAGTTAGCGGGAGGGCCTGGTGAGACCCAGTACTTC. Its protein product is CASSELAGGPGETQYF.

Comment on this clone: In the same sample, other DNA sequences code for this CDR3. The chain links TRBV5-1 to TRBJ1-1; D is perhaps TRBD1 (5 bases). V was shortened by 0 bases and J by 5 bases, with 8 bases between the two germline ends. Germline CDR1 is SGHRS and CDR2 is YFSETQ. CDR3 length: 13 residues. CDR3 nucleotides: TGCGCCAGCAGCTTGGGTGGGGGGACTGAAGCTTTCTTT. It yields the protein CASSLGGGTEAFF.

The chain is built from TRBV6-4 and TRBJ2-2, with D perhaps matching TRBD2 (7 bases). The CDR3 covers 15 residues. CDR1 MRHNA and CDR2 SNTAGT come from the germline V gene. The V and J ends lost 5 bases and 4 bases respectively, with 14 bases between them. CDR3 region: CASSNTGRGTGELFF. CDR3 sequence (DNA): TGTGCCAGCAGTAACACAGGGAGGGGCACCGGGGAGCTGTTTTTT.

The chain recombines TRBV11-3 with TRBJ2-7, with TRBD1 identical over 11 bases. J was trimmed by 1 base and V by 3 bases; bases with no gene match: 8. The germline gives CDR1 SGHNT, CDR2 YENEEA. The CDR3 is made up of 17 amino acids. CDR3 sequence (DNA): TGTGCCAGCAGCTTGAGGACAGGGGGCGCTTCGTCCTACGAGCAGTACTTC. Encoded protein: CASSLRTGGASSYEQYF.

V gene TRBV19 combines with J gene TRBJ2-2; no clear D. The germline V gene has CDR1 LNHDA and CDR2 SQIVND (reference sequence). V was clipped by 1 base and J by 3 bases, with 6 bases between them. This CDR3 has 14 residues. CDR3 sequence: CASSIVGDTGELFF. CDR3 DNA sequence: TGTGCCAGTAGTATAGTGGGCGACACCGGGGAGCTGTTTTTT.